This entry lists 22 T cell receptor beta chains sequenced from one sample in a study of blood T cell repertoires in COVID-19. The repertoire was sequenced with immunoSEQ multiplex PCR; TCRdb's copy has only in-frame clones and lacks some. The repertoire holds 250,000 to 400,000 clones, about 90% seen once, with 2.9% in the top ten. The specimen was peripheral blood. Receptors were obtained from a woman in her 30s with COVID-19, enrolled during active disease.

CDR3 bases: TGTGCCAGCAGCTTGTCCAGAAATCAGCCCCAGCATTTT. The encoded protein is CASSLSRNQPQHF. The chain uses TRBV11-1 and TRBJ1-5; D not certain. Germline CDR1 is SGHAT and CDR2 is FQDESV (reference sequence). The CDR3 is made up of 13 amino acids. V was shortened by 3 bases and J by 4 bases, with 7 bases between the two germline ends.

The CDR3 loop reads CASSQEVGPYNEQFF. DNA of the CDR3: TGTGCCAGCAGCCAAGAAGTGGGGCCTTACAATGAGCAGTTCTTC. The chain combines TRBV4-2 with TRBJ2-1, with D possibly being TRBD1 (5 bases). The V end was cut by 0 bases, the J end by 4 bases, with 10 bases between. The CDR3 covers 15 residues. Germline CDR1 reads LGHNA; CDR2 reads YNFKEQ.

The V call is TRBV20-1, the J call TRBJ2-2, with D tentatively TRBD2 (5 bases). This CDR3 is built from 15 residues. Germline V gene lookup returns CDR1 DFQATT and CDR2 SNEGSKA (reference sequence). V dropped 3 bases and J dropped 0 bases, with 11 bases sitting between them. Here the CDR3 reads CSASFSRANTGELFF. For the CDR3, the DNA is TGCAGTGCTAGTTTCTCGCGGGCGAACACCGGGGAGCTGTTTTTT.

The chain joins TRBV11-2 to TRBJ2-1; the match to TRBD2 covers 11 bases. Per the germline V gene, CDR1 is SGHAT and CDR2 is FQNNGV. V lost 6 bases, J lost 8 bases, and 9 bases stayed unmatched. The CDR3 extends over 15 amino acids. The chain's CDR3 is CASSRPGLAVDEQFF. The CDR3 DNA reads TGTGCCAGCAGTCGTCCGGGACTAGCGGTAGATGAGCAGTTCTTC.

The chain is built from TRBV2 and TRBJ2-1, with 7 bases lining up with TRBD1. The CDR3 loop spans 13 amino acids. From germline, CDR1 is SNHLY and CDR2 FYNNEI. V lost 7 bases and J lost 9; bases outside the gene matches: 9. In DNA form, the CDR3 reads TGTGCCAGCAAGACAGGGTTTGGGGGTGAGCAGTTCTTC. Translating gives CASKTGFGGEQFF.

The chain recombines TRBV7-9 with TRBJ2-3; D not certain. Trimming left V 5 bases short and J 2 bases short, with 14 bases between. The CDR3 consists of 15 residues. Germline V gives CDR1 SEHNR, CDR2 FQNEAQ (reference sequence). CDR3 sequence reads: CASSLDSTYTDTQYF. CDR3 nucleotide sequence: TGTGCCAGCAGCCTAGACTCTACCTACACAGATACGCAGTATTTT.

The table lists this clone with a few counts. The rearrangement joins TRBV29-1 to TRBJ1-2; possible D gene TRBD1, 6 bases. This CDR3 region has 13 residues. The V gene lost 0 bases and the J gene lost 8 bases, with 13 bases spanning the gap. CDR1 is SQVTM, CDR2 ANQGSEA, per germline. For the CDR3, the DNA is TGCAGCGTTGAAGAGATACAGGGTTACGGCTACACCTTC. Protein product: CSVEEIQGYGYTF.

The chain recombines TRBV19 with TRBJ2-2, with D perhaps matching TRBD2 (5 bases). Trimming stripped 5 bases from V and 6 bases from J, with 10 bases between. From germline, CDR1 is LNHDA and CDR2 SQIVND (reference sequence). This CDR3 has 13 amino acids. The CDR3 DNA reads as TGTGCCAGTAGTGCGGGCAGGCCCGGGGAGCTGTTTTTT. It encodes CASSAGRPGELFF.

CDR3 loop: CASSDSQGYGYTF. The DNA for the CDR3 is TGTGCCAGCAGTGACTCCCAGGGCTATGGCTACACCTTC. The chain carries TRBV6-4 and TRBJ1-2, with D possibly TRBD1 on 5 matching bases. Trimming took off 0 bases at V and 4 bases at J, with 6 bases between the two ends. This CDR3 has 13 amino acids. Germline V lookup: CDR1 MRHNA, CDR2 SNTAGT.

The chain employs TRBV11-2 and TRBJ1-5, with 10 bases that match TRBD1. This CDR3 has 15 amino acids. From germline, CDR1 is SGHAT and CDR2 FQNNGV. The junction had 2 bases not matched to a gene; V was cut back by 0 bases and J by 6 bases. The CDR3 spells CASSLDGQGVQPQHF. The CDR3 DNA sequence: TGTGCCAGCAGCTTAGATGGACAGGGGGTTCAGCCCCAGCATTTT. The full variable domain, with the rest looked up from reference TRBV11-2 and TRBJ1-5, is EAGVAQSPRYKIIEKRQSVAFWCNPISGHATLYWYQQILGQGPKLLIQFQNNGVVDDSQLPKDRFSAERLKGVDSTLKIQPAKLEDSAVYLCASSLDGQGVQPQHFGDGTRLSIL.

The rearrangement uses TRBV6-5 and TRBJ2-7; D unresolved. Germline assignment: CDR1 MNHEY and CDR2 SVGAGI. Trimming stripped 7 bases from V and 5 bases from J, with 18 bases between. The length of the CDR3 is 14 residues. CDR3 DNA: TGTGCCAGCAACCCCCGCCACGGCCAGGACGAGCAGTACTTC. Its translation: CASNPRHGQDEQYF.

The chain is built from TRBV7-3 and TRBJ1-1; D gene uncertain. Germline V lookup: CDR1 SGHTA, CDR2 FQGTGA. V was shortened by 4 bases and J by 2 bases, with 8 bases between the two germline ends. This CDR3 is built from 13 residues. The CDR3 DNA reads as TGTGCCAGCAGCTCCACCGGTAACACTGAAGCTTTCTTT. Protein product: CASSSTGNTEAFF.

CDR3 in amino acids: CASSPSSDSLNQPQHF. The CDR3 region has the DNA TGTGCCAGCTCACCATCGTCGGACAGCCTTAATCAGCCCCAGCATTTT. The chain carries TRBV18 and TRBJ1-5, with D possibly TRBD1 on 6 matching bases. The germline CDR1 and CDR2 sequences are KGHSH and LQKENI. CDR3 length: 16 residues. Trimming removed 2 bases at V and 4 bases at J, with 15 bases between.

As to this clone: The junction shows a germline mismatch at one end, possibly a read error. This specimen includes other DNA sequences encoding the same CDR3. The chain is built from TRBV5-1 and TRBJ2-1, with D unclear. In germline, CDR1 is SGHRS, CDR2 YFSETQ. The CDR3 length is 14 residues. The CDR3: CASSLGDSYNEQFF. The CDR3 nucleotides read TGCGCCAGCAGTTTGGGCGACTCCTACAATGAGCAGTTCTTC.

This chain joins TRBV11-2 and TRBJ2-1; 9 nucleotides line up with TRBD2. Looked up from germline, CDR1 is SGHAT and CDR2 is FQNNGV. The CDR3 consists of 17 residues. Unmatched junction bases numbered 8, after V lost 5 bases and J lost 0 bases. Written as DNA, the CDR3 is TGTGCCAGCAGCACGGGACTAGCAGTTAGCTCCTACAATGAGCAGTTCTTC. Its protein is CASSTGLAVSSYNEQFF. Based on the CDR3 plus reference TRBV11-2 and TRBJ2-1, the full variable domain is EAGVAQSPRYKIIEKRQSVAFWCNPISGHATLYWYQQILGQGPKLLIQFQNNGVVDDSQLPKDRFSAERLKGVDSTLKIQPAKLEDSAVYLCASSTGLAVSSYNEQFFGPGTRLTVL.

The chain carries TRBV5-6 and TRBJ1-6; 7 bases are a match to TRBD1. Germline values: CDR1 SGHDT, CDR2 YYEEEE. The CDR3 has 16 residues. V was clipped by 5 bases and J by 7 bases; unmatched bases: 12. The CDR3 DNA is TGTGCCAGCAGGGGGAGGACGGGACAGAAGAATTCACCCCTCCACTTT. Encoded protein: CASRGRTGQKNSPLHF.

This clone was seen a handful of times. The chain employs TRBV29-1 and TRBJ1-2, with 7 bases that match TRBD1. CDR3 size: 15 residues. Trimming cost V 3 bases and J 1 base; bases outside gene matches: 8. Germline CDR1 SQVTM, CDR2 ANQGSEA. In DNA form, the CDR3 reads TGCAGCGTTGACCGGACAGGAGCTTTTAACTATGGCTACACCTTC. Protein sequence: CSVDRTGAFNYGYTF.

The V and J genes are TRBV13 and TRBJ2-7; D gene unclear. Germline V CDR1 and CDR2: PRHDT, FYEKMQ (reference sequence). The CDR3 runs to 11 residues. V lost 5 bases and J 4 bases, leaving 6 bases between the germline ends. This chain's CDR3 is CASSDNYEQYF. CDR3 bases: TGTGCCAGCAGCGACAATTACGAGCAGTACTTC.

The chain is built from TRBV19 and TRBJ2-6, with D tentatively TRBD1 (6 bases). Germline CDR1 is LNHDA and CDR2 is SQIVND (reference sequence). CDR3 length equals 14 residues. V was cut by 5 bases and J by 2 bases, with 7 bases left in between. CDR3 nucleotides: TGTGCCAGTAGTCAGGGGACTGGGGCCAACGTCCTGACTTTC. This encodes CASSQGTGANVLTF.

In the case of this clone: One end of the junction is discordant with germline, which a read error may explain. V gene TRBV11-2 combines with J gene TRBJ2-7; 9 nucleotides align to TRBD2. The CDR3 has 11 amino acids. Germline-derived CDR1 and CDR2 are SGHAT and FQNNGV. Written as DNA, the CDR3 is TGTGCCAGCAGCTTAGCGGGACTAGCCTCCTTC. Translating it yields CASSLAGLASF.

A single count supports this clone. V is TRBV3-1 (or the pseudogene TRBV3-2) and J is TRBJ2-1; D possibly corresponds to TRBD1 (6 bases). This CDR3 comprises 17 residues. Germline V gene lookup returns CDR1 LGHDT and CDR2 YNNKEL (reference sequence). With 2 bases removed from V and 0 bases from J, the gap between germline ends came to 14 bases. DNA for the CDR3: TGTGCCAGCAGCCAACCAGGGGCCTCAGTCTCCTACAATGAGCAGTTCTTC. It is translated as CASSQPGASVSYNEQFF.

CDR3 DNA sequence: TGTGCCAGCAGCCTGACGGGGGAAGCTTTCTTT. It codes for CASSLTGEAFF. This chain joins TRBV3-1 (or the pseudogene TRBV3-2) and TRBJ1-1; D unclear. Trimming took 4 bases from V and 8 from J, leaving 8 bases between them. The CDR3 totals 11 residues. CDR1 is LGHDT, CDR2 YNNKEL, per germline (reference sequence).